This T cell receptor beta chain appears in the sequencing data of a study of T cells in women clearing cervical HPV infection. For the study at large: Women with histologically confirmed HPV16-related CIN3 or worse, 2 with invasive cancer, served as cases.

Some clones are missing from TCRdb's copy, which holds only in-frame ones; the method was immunoSEQ multiplex PCR. The sample's table shows 20,000 to 25,000 clones. To note about this clone: As yet, its antigen is unknown. Distinct nucleotide sequences in the sample also encode this CDR3.

Overall study results and limits: Timing of associations relative to infection is unclear; T-cell subsets were not isolated.

Sequencing was carried out using blood buffy coat. The source is a woman between 18 and 75 years old with a cervical HPV16 infection that either progressed to CIN3+ or cleared (not recorded which).

The CDR3 is CASSVQGSNEQFF. Incomplete CDR3 DNA: TGTGCCAGCTCAGTACAAGGCTCCAATGAG. The J gene is TRBJ2-1, the V gene TRBV18; no reliable D call. The CDR3 goes on 3 residues after the read ends, and that part is filled in from the germline J gene. There are 13 residues in the CDR3. CDR1 is KGHSH, CDR2 LQKENI, per germline. Trimming left V 5 bases short and J 6 bases short, with 11 bases between.